Reported below is one TCR beta chain. Its recognized antigen is unknown. One base away there is no much larger clone; base qualities are not given. In the paper's terms, the time point label means: pre-sensitization, week 0. The treatment or condition label, as the study defines it: therapeutic diphenylcyclopropenone sensitization with weekly scalp DPC. At every patch-test visit, the blood draw took place before the patch test was put on. Patients were eligible if aged 18 to 70, diagnosed with alopecia and judged suitable for DPC therapy, and pregnant patients were excluded. Unfractionated whole blood was collected in Tempus Blood RNA tubes, and total RNA was extracted from that blood. The cysteine opens and the phenylalanine closes a CDR3 of 14 amino acids. Only the CDR3 part of the read is kept: 42 bases, read in frame from the first base. The germline V gene (reference sequence) specifies DFQATT as CDR1 and SNEGSKA as CDR2. V is trimmed back by 3 bases and J by 4 bases, and the junction contains 4 bases that no gene match accounts for.

These data come from a study of human T cells and chemical hapten exposure (dated by TCRdb to the early 2020s). About the study as a whole: For sensitization, 2% DPC in acetone was applied to a 2 cm by 2 cm area of upper inner arm skin. Most of the patients in the cohort were female, and the cohort covered alopecia areata with under or over 50% scalp involvement, alopecia totalis and alopecia universalis. In alopecia patients, the study followed how the peripheral blood TCR repertoire changed in vivo over primary and secondary sensitization to diphenylcyclopropenone (DPC), a hapten. Blood was sampled from patients pre-sensitization (week 0) and at 2, 6 and about 24 weeks after DPC sensitization. Patch tests used Finn chambers with 0.01% DPC on the upper back, scored after 6 days by International Contact Dermatitis Research Group standards. Throughout the approximately 22-week study period, patients were also given weekly therapeutic DPC doses on the scalp. For TCR sequencing, blood came from about 28 alopecia patients at anywhere from one to four time points (pre-sensitization, 2, 6 and 24 weeks). Libraries were combined into a pool for sequencing, and differences in TCR yield between samples came mainly from small differences in library volumes within the pool.

Preparation of the library involved RACE. Instrument on record: NextSeq 500. During library preparation, unique molecular identifiers were attached to individual cDNA molecules so that TCRs could be counted quantitatively and reproducibly. From each blood RNA sample, both TCR alpha and TCR beta chains were sequenced. The original pipeline was this. A median of roughly 100,000 TCRs per sample was observed, with a range of 23,224 to 690,600. The Decombinator software suite was used to annotate the V, J and CDR3 of the TCR reads. Every sample was subsampled to the same number of TCRs (28,000) for the PS versus PT1 abundance plots. TCRs were defined as expanded if absent before sensitization and observed at least eight times at the 2-week time point. TCRdb reworked the public reads: Q25 trimming with fastp, MiXCR clone assembly, productive beta chains retained. Each CDR3 protein gets just one entry, which takes the most common genes and DNA from the rows behind it. The V and J calls follow TCRdb's processing rather than the paper's. The sample table contains 62,000 or so distinct CDR3 sequences; only one count was recorded for approximately 11% of them. The ten top clones hold roughly 5% of the sample.

The paper's findings and limits, for the study overall: Expanded TCRs formed significantly more large CDR3 similarity clusters than pre-sensitization or healthy control sets, consistent with antigen-driven responses. Patch test score correlated positively with the number of PT1 expanded TCRs, reaching significance at thresholds 8, 16 and 32 but not at 4. The number of TCRs above 1 in 1000 frequency did not change with DPC sensitization; there was no evidence of global repertoire structure alterations. Alopecia, a presumed autoimmune disease, was present in all patients, so the immune response of the patients might differ from that of healthy individuals. Repeated subsampling changed both the strength of the expansion versus patch-test correlation and the threshold at which the correlation became significant.

Source: whole blood, taken in connection with sensitization to the hapten diphenylcyclopropenone (DPC). This chain is built from TRBV20-1 and TRBJ1-4; TRBD1 aligns with 8 central bases. The clonotype comes from a woman between 50 and 59 years old with alopecia areata. Some clones in this sample may be carry-over from other donors' samples. The bases read TGCAGTGCTAGGGACAGGGAGAGTAATGAAAAACTGTTTTTT. Its amino acids are CSARDRESNEKLFF.